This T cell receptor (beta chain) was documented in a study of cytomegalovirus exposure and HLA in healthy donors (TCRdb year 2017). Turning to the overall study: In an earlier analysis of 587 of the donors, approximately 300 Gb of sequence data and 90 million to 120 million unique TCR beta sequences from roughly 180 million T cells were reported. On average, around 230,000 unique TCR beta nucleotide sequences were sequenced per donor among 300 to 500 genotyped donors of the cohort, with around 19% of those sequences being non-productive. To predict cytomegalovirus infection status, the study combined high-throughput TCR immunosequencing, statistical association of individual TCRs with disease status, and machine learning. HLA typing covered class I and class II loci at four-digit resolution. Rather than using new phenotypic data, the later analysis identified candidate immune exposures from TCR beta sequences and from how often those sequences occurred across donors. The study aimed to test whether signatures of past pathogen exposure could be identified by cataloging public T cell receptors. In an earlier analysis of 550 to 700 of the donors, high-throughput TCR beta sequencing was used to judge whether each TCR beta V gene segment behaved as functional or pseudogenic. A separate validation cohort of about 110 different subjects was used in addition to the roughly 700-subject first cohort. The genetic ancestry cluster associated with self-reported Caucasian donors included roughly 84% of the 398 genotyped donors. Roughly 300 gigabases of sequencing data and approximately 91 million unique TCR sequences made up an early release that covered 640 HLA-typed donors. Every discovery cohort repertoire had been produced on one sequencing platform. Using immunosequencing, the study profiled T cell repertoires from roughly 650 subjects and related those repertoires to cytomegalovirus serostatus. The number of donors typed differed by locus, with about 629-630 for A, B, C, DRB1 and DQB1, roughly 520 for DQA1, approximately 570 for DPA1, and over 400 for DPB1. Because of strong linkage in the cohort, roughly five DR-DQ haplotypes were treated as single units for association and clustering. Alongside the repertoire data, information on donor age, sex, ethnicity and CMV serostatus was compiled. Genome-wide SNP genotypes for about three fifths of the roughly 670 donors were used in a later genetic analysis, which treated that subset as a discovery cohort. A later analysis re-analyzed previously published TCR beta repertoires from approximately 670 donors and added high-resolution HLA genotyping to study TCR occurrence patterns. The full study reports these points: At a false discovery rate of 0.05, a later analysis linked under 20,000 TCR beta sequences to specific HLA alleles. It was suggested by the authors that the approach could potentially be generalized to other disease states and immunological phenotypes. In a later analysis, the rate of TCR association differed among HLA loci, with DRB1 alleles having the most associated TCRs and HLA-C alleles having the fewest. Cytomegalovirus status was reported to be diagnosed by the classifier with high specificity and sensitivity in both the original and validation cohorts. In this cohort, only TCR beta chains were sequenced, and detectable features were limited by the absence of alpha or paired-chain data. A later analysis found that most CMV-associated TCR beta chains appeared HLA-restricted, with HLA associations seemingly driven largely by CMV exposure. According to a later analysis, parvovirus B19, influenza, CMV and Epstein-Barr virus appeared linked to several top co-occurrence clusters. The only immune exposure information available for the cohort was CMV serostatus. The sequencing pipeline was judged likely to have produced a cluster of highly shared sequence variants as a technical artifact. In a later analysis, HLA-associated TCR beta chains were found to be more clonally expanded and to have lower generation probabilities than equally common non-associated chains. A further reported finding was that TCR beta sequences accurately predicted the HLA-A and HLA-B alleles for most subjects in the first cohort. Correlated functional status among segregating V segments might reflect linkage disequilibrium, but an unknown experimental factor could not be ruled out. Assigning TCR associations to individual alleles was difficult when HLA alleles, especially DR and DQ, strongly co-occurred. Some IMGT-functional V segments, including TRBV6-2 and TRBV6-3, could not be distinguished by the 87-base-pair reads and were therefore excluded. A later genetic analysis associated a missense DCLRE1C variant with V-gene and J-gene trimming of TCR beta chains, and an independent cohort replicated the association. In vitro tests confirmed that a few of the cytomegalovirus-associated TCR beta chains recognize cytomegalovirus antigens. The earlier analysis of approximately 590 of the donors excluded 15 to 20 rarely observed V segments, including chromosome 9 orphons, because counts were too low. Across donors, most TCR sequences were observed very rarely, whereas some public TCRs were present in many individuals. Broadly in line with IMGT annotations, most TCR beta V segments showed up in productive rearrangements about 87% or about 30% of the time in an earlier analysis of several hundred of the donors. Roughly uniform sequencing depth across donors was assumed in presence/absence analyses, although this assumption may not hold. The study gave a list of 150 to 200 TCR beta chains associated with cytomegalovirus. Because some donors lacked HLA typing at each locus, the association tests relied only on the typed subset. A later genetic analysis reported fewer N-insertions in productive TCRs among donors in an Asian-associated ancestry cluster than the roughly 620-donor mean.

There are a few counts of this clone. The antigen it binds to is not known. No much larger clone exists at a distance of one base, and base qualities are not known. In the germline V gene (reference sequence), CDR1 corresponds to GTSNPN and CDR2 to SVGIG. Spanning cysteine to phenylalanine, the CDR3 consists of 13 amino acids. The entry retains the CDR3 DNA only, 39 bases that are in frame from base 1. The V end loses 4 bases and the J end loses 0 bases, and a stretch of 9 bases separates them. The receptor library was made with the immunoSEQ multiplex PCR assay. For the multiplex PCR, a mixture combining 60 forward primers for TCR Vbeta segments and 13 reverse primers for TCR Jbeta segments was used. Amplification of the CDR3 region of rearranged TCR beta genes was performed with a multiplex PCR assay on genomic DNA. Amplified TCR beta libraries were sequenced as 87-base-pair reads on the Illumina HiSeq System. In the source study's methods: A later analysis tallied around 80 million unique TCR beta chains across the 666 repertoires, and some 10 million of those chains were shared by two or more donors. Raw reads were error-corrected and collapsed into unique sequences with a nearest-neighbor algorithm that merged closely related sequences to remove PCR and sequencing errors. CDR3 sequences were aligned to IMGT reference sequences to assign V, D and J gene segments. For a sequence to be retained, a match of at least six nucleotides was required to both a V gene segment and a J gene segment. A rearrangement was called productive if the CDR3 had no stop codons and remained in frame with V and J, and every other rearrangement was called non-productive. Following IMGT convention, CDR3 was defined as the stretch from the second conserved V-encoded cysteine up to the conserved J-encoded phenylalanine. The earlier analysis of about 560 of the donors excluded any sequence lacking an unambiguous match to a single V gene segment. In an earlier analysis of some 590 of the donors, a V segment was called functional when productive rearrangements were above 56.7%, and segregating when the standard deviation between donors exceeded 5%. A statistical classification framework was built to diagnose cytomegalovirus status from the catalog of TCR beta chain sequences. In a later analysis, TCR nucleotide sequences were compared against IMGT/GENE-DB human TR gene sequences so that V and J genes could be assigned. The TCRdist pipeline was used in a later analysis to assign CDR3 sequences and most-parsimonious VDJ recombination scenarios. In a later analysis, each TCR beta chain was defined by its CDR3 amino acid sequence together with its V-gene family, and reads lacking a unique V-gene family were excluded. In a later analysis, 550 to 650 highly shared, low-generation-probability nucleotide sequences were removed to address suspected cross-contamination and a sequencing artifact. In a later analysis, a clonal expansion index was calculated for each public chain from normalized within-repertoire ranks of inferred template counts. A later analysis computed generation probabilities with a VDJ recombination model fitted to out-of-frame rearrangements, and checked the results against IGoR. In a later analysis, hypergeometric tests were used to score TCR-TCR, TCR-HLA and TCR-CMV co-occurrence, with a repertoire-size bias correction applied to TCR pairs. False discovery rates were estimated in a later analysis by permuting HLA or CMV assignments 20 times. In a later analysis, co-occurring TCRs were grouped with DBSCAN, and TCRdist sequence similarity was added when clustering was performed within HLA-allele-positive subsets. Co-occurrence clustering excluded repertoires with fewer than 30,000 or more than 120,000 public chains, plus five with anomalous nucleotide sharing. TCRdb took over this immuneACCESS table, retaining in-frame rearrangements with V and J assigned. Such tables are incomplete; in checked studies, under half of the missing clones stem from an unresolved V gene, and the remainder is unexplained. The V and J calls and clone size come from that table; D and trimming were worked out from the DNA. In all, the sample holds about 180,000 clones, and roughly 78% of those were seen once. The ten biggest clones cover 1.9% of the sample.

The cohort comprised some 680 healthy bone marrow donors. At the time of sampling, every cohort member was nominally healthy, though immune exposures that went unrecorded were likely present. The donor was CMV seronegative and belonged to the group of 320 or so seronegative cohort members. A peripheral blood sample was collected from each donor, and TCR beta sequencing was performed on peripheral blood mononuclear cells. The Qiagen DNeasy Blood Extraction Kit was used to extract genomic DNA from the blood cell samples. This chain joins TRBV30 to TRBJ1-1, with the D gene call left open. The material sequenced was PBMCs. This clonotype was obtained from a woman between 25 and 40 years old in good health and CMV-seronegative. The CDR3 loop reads CAWINRLNTEAFF. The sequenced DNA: TGTGCCTGGATTAACAGACTGAACACTGAAGCTTTCTTT.